Sequencing of this TCR beta chain was carried out in a study of PD-L1 blockade in urothelial cancer. For the study at large: Male sex and bladder-origin urothelial cancer were recorded for about 90% of the roughly 30 patients. Analysis of blood occurred 3 weeks (second dose) and 6 weeks after treatment start. Regarding the study as a whole: Where pretreatment blood TCR clonality fell below the median, better survival was predicted. For durable-benefit patients, tumor-associated blood clones expanded more at 3 weeks.

Here immunoSEQ multiplex PCR was the method, and the copy in TCRdb shows in-frame clones only, minus some. The data contain 45,000 to 60,000 clones, more than 75% of them singletons. The sample's time point: pretreatment peripheral blood. A remark on this clone: Its antigen is not identified.

Germline-derived CDR1 and CDR2 are MNHNY and SVGAGI (reference sequence). This CDR3 region has 14 residues. This clonotype was obtained from a man aged 50 to 60 with urothelial cancer. The sample in question was PBMCs, obtained around atezolizumab (anti-PD-L1) treatment. The V call is TRBV6-6, the J call TRBJ1-1; D unresolved. CDR3 protein: CSGREYSGSTEAFF. As DNA, the CDR3 is TGTTCGGGGAGGGAGTATTCGGGGAGCACTGAAGCTTTCTTT.